This T cell receptor beta chain came from a study of T cell changes during pregnancy in multiple sclerosis. The CDR3 has 14 amino acids. Trimming removed 0 bases from V and 2 bases from J, with 6 bases in between. Germline CDR1 and CDR2: SGDLS and YYNGEE. Repertoires were generated with immunoSEQ multiplex PCR, while TCRdb's copy carries only in-frame clones and drops some. This sample has 65,000 to 90,000 clones, with around nine tenths found just once. The sample consisted of peripheral blood, taken in the second trimester of pregnancy. The J gene is TRBJ2-1, the V gene TRBV9; D gene unclear. The receptor's source is a female donor with multiple sclerosis, enrolled in a pregnancy study. CDR3 loop: CASSVGSAYNEQFF. The CDR3 nucleotides are TGTGCCAGCAGCGTAGGGTCGGCCTACAATGAGCAGTTCTTC.